These 16 T cell receptor beta chains originate from one sample sequenced in a study of identifying expanded T cells in peripheral blood. Assay used: immunoSEQ multiplex PCR; TCRdb lists only in-frame clones, some missing. The sample has about 110,000 clones, 88% seen once; the top ten hold just under 8.5%. Material for sequencing was blood. The receptors derive from a person between 18 and 75 years old in good health.

The chain employs TRBV5-4 and TRBJ1-5; D perhaps matches TRBD1 (6 bases). Germline CDR1 and CDR2: SGHNT and YYREEE (reference sequence). Deletions cut 0 bases from V and 0 bases from J, with 7 bases between. This CDR3 is 15 amino acids long. In DNA, the CDR3 is TGTGCCAGCAGCTTGGCAGGGGATAGCAATCAGCCCCAGCATTTT. Its translation: CASSLAGDSNQPQHF.

The rearrangement joins TRBV29-1 to TRBJ2-2; unclear D gene. Between the trimmed V and J ends, which lost 4 bases and 6 bases, there was a span of 12 bases. The CDR3 spans 13 residues. The germline CDR1 and CDR2 sequences are SQVTM and ANQGSEA. For the CDR3, the DNA is TGCAGCGTTGGTGCGATGGCAGCCGGGGAGCTGTTTTTT. Its protein product is CSVGAMAAGELFF.

The chain links TRBV18 to TRBJ2-5; D uncertain. Looked up from germline, CDR1 is KGHSH and CDR2 is LQKENI. The CDR3 totals 13 residues. Trimming took 2 bases from V and 5 from J, leaving 9 bases between them. The CDR3, as DNA: TGTGCCAGCTCACCAGGGTCTTGGGAGACCCAGTACTTC. Protein sequence: CASSPGSWETQYF.

The chain links TRBV7-2 to TRBJ2-2, with 7 bases that match TRBD2. Germline V gene lookup returns CDR1 SGHTA and CDR2 FQGNSA. Germline trimming cut 4 bases from V and 3 bases from J; bases unmatched to any gene: 8. This CDR3 has 16 amino acids. CDR3 amino acids: CASSSGERGYTGELFF. The DNA for the CDR3 is TGTGCCAGCAGCTCCGGTGAGCGGGGCTACACCGGGGAGCTGTTTTTT.

The chain carries TRBV4-3 and TRBJ2-1; D possibly uses TRBD1 or TRBD2 (6 bases each). Trimming left V 0 bases short and J 3 bases short, with 21 bases between. The CDR3 length is 19 residues. Germline V gene data show CDR1 as LGHNA and CDR2 as YSLEER. Here the CDR3 reads CASSQDFGAGGWGYNEQFF. DNA of the CDR3: TGCGCCAGCAGCCAAGATTTTGGGGCCGGGGGCTGGGGCTACAATGAGCAGTTCTTC.

In the case of this clone: Additional DNA sequences in this sample encode the identical CDR3. The chain uses TRBV2 and TRBJ1-5; 8 bases are a match to TRBD1. V lost 6 bases and J lost 4; bases outside the gene matches: 5. Germline CDR1 reads SNHLY; CDR2 reads FYNNEI. The CDR3 loop spans 14 amino acids. The DNA for the CDR3 is TGTGCCAGCAGCGGACAGGGAGGGAATCAGCCCCAGCATTTT. This encodes CASSGQGGNQPQHF.

This clone has just one count. V usage is TRBV10-3 and J usage is TRBJ2-1; 7 bases are shared with TRBD2. The CDR3 runs to 16 residues. With V trimmed by 3 bases and J by 5 bases, 10 bases remained unmatched. In germline, CDR1 is ENHRY, CDR2 SYGVKD. In DNA form, the CDR3 reads TGTGCCATCAGTGAATCCTTTTCCAGCGGGGACAATGAGCAGTTCTTC. It codes for CAISESFSSGDNEQFF.

The genes are TRBV6-1 and TRBJ2-5; D unclear. Per the germline V gene, CDR1 is MNHNS and CDR2 is SASEGT. The CDR3 totals 13 residues. Trimming shortened V by 4 bases and J by 4 bases, and 10 bases separated the two germline ends. This CDR3 is CASSGVGRETQYF. The CDR3 DNA follows: TGTGCCAGCAGTGGGGTGGGCCGAGAGACCCAGTACTTC.

V gene TRBV2 combines with J gene TRBJ2-7, with TRBD2 matching over 12 bases. There are 15 residues in the CDR3. Germline V lookup: CDR1 SNHLY, CDR2 FYNNEI. Germline trimming cut 7 bases from V and 2 bases from J; bases unmatched to any gene: 6. CDR3 amino acids: CASTLGLAGPYEQYF. The CDR3 DNA reads as TGTGCCAGCACTCTCGGACTAGCGGGACCCTACGAGCAGTACTTC.

The chain is built from TRBV29-1 and TRBJ2-7; TRBD2 matches 7 bases. Per the germline V gene, CDR1 is SQVTM and CDR2 is ANQGSEA. The CDR3 is made up of 12 amino acids. V gave up 4 bases and J gave up 2 bases; unmatched junction bases: 2. CDR3 amino acids: CSVGGSPYEQYF. The CDR3 coding sequence is TGCAGCGTTGGCGGGAGCCCCTACGAGCAGTACTTC.

This chain joins TRBV30 and TRBJ1-2; the D gene is possibly TRBD1 (5 bases). Germline V gives CDR1 GTSNPN, CDR2 SVGIG (reference sequence). This CDR3 is built from 12 residues. V was clipped by 1 base and J by 14 bases, with 17 bases between them. Here the CDR3 reads CAWSAGGGKGTF. The CDR3 nucleotides are TGTGCCTGGAGTGCCGGGGGGGGAAAAGGGACCTTC.

The chain carries TRBV7-2 and TRBJ2-1; D is possibly TRBD1 (6 bases). V was trimmed by 5 bases and J by 2 bases, leaving 10 bases between them. The CDR3 is made up of 14 amino acids. Germline CDR1 reads SGHTA; CDR2 reads FQGNSA. CDR3 sequence reads: CASSPEGAYNEQFF. CDR3 nucleotides: TGTGCCAGCAGCCCAGAGGGGGCCTACAATGAGCAGTTCTTC.

This clone was seen more than once but under ten times. J is TRBJ1-1 and V is TRBV2; TRBD1 is a possible D gene (5 bases). Germline-derived CDR1 and CDR2 are SNHLY and FYNNEI. CDR3 length equals 13 residues. V was trimmed by 6 bases and J by 3 bases, leaving 11 bases between them. The CDR3, as DNA: TGTGCCAGCAGGCTGACAGTCGACACTGAAGCTTTCTTT. Amino acid sequence: CASRLTVDTEAFF.

This chain joins TRBV13 and TRBJ2-7, with D possibly called TRBD1 or TRBD2 (5 bases each). The CDR3 has 13 amino acids. Per the germline V gene, CDR1 is PRHDT and CDR2 is FYEKMQ (reference sequence). V gave up 5 bases and J gave up 3 bases, with 11 bases separating them. CDR3 bases: TGTGCCAGCAGCCGAGTTGGGGGCTACGAGCAGTACTTC. This codes for CASSRVGGYEQYF.

This clone was found once. The CDR3, as DNA: TGTGCCAGCAGTCAAGACCCGCCCCAAGCTTTCTTT. Translated: CASSQDPPQAFF. The chain links TRBV6-5 to TRBJ1-1; D gene uncertain. CDR3 length equals 12 residues. Trimming took off 5 bases at V and 9 bases at J, with 13 bases between the two ends. The V gene's germline CDR1 is MNHEY and CDR2 SVGAGI.

This chain uses TRBV11-2 with TRBJ2-7; D gene ambiguous. The CDR3 runs 15 residues. The V gene's germline CDR1 is SGHAT and CDR2 FQNNGV. The V end lost 0 bases, the J end lost 0 bases, and 9 bases lay between the germline ends. The CDR3 sequence: CASSLEGVVSYEQYF. For the CDR3, the DNA is TGTGCCAGCAGCTTAGAAGGTGTAGTCTCCTACGAGCAGTACTTC.